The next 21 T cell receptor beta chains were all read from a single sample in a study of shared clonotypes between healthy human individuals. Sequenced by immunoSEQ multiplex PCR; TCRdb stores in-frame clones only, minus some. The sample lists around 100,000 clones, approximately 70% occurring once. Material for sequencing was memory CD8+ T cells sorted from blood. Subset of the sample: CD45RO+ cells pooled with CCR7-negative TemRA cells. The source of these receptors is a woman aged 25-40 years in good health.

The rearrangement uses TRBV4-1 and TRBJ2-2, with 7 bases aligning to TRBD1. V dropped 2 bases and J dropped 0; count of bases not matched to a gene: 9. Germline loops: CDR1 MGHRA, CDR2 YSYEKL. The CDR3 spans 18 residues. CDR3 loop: CASSQLIQGFSNTGELFF. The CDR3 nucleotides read TGCGCCAGCAGCCAACTCATACAGGGGTTTTCGAACACCGGGGAGCTGTTTTTT.

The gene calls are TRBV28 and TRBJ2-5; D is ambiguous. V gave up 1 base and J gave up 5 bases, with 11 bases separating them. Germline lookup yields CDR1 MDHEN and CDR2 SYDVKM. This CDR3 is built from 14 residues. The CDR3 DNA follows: TGTGCCAGCAGTTTATCAGGCGAGGCGGAGACCCAGTACTTC. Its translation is CASSLSGEAETQYF.

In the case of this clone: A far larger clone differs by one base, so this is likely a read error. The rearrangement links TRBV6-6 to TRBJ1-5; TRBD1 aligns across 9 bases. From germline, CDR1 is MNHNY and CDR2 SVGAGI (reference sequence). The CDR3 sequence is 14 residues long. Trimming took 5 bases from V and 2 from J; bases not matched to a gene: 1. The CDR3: CASSDRGGNQPQHF. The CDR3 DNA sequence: TGTGCCAGCAGTGACAGGGGGGGCAATCAGCCCCAGCATTTT.

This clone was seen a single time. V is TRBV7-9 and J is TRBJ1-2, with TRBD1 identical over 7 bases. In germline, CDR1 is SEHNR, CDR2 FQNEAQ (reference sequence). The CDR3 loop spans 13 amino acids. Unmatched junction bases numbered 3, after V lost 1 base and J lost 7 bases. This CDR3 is CASSLGQGRGYTF. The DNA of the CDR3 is TGTGCCAGCAGCTTAGGACAGGGTCGTGGCTACACCTTC.

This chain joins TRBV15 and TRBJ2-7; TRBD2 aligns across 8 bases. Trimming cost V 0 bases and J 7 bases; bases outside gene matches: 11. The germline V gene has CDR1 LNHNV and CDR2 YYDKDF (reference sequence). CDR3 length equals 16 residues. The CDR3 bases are TGTGCCACCAGCAGAGAAGGGCGGGGACTAGTAGGGGAGCAGTACTTC. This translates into CATSREGRGLVGEQYF.

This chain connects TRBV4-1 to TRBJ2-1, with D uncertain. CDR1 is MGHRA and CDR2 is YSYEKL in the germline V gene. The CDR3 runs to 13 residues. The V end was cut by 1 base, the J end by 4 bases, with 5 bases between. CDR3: CASSQVTYNEQFF. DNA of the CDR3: TGCGCCAGCAGCCAAGTTACTTACAATGAGCAGTTCTTC.

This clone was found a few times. The CDR3: CASSGEGLAGVQQYF. CDR3 nucleotide sequence: TGTGCCAGCAGTGGAGAGGGACTAGCGGGAGTACAGCAGTACTTC. The gene calls are TRBV6-1 and TRBJ2-7; TRBD2 aligns across 14 bases. CDR3 length: 15 residues. Germline values: CDR1 MNHNS, CDR2 SASEGT. J lost 8 bases, V lost 4 bases, and 7 bases had no gene match.

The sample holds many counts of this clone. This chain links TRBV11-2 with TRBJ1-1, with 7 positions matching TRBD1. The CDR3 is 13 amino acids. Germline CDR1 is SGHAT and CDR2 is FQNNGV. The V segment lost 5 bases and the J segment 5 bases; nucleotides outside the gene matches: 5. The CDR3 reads CASSPTGETEAFF. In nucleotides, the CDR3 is TGTGCCAGCAGCCCTACAGGGGAAACTGAAGCTTTCTTT.

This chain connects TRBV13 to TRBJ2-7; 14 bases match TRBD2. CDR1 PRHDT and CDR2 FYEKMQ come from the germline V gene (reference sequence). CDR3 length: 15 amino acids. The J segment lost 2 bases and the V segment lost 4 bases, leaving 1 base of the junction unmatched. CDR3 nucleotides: TGTGCCAGCAGCTCGACTAGCGGGAGGGCCTACGAGCAGTACTTC. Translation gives CASSSTSGRAYEQYF.

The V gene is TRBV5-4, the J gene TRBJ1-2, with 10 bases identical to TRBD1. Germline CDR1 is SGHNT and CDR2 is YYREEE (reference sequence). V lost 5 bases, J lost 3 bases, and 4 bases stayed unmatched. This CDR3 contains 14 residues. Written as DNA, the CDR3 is TGTGCCAGCAGGGGACAGGGGTTTCACTATGGCTACACCTTC. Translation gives CASRGQGFHYGYTF.

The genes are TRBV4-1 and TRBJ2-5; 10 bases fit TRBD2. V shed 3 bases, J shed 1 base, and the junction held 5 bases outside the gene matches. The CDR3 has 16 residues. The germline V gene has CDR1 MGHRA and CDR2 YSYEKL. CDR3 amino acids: CASSHPGLALQETQYF. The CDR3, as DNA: TGCGCCAGCAGCCACCCGGGACTAGCGCTCCAAGAGACCCAGTACTTC.

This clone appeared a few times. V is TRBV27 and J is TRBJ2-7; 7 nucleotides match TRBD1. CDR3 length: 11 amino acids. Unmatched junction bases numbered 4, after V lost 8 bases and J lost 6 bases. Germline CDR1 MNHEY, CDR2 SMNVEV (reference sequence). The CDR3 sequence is CASATGPEQYF. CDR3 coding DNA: TGTGCCAGCGCGACAGGGCCCGAGCAGTACTTC.

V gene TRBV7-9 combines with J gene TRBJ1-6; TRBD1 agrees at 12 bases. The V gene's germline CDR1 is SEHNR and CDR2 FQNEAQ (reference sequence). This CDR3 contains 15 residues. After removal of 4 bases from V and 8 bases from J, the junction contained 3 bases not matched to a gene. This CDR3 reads CASSSGQGAHSPLHF. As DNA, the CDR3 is TGTGCCAGCAGCTCGGGACAGGGGGCACATTCACCCCTCCACTTT.

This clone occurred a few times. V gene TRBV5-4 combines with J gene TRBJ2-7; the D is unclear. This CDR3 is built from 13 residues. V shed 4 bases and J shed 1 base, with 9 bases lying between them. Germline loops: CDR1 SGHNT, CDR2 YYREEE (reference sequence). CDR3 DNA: TGTGCCAGCAGCACAGACGATTCCTACGAGCAGTACTTC. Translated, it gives CASSTDDSYEQYF.

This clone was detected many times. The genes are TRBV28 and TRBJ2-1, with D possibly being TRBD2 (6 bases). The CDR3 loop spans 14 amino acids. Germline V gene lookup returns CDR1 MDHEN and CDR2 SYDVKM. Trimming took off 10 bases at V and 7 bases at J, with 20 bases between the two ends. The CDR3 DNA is TGTGCCACCTCGGTACAGGCGGGAAAGAATGAGCAGTTCTTC. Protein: CATSVQAGKNEQFF.

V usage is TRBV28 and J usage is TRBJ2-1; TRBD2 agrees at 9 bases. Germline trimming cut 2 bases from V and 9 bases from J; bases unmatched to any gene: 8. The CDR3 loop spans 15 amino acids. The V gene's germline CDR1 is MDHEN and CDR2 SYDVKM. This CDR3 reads CASSLAGGPLGEQFF. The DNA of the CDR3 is TGTGCCAGCAGTTTAGCGGGAGGGCCCTTAGGTGAGCAGTTCTTC.

The CDR3 here is CASRDMGGGQGSEQYF. DNA of the CDR3: TGTGCCAGCAGAGACATGGGGGGGGGACAGGGTAGCGAGCAGTACTTC. The chain uses TRBV25-1 and TRBJ2-7, with 9 nucleotides matching TRBD1. CDR3 size: 16 residues. CDR1 is MGHDK, CDR2 SYGVNS, per germline. With 6 bases clipped from V and 6 bases from J, the junction kept 15 bases outside the gene matches.

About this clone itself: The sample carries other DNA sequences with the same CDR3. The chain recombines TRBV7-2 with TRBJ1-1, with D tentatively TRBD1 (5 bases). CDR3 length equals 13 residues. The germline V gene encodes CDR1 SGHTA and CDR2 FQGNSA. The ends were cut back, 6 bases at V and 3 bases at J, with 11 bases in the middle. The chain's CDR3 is CASSSQGDTEAFF. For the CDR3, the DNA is TGTGCCAGCAGTAGTCAGGGCGACACTGAAGCTTTCTTT.

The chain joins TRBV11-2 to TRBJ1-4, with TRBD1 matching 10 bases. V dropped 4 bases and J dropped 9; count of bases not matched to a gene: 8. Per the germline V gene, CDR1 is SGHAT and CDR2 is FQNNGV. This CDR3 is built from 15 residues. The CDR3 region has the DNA TGTGCCAGCAGCTCCTCCGGGACAGGGGAGAAAAAACTGTTTTTT. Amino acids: CASSSSGTGEKKLFF.

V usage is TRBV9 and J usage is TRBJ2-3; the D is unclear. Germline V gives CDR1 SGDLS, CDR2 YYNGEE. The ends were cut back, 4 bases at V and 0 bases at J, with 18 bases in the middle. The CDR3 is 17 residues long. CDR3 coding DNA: TGTGCCAGCAGCCCCTACTCGACTGGTACTAGCACAGATACGCAGTATTTT. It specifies CASSPYSTGTSTDTQYF. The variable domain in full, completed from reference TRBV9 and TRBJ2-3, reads DSGVTQTPKHLITATGQRVTLRCSPRSGDLSVYWYQQSLDQGLQFLIQYYNGEERAKGNILERFSAQQFPDLHSELNLSSLELGDSALYFCASSPYSTGTSTDTQYFGPGTRLTVL.

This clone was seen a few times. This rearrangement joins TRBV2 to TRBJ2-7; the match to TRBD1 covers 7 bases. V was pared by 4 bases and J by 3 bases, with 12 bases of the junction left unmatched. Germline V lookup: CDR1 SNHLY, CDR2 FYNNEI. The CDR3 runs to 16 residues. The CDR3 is CASSGRNDRVGYEQYF. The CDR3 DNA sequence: TGTGCCAGCAGTGGAAGAAATGACAGGGTGGGCTACGAGCAGTACTTC.